This passage covers 9 T cell receptor beta chains from one sample sequenced in a study of blood T cell repertoires in COVID-19. The repertoire was sequenced with immunoSEQ multiplex PCR; TCRdb's copy has only in-frame clones and lacks some. Counted here are about 250,000 clones, approximately 90% occurring once; the ten biggest clones make up 0.99%. Sequenced material: peripheral blood. All receptors come from a woman in her thirties or forties who had recovered from COVID-19.

This sequence joins TRBV6-5 and TRBJ2-1; 7 bases are shared with TRBD2. This CDR3 is 14 amino acids long. J gave up 3 bases and V 5 bases, and 4 bases lay outside the gene matches. Per germline, CDR1 MNHEY and CDR2 SVGAGI. The CDR3 protein is CASSPRTSYNEQFF. CDR3 DNA: TGTGCCAGCAGTCCCCGGACTAGCTACAATGAGCAGTTCTTC.

This clone was observed a handful of times. The CDR3 DNA sequence: TGTGCCCACCGGGACAGGGTGCTTTCACCCCTCCACTTT. Its translation is CAHRDRVLSPLHF. The chain links TRBV30 to TRBJ1-6; 9 bases line up with TRBD1. Germline assignment: CDR1 GTSNPN and CDR2 SVGIG (reference sequence). V dropped 8 bases and J dropped 9; count of bases not matched to a gene: 8. The CDR3 is 13 residues long.

This chain connects TRBV24-1 to TRBJ1-2; 10 positions match TRBD1. This CDR3 has 15 residues. The junction had 8 bases not matched to a gene; V was cut back by 3 bases and J by 8 bases. Per germline, CDR1 KGHDR and CDR2 SFDVKD. The CDR3 sequence: CATSDGTGAFFGYTF. The DNA for the CDR3 is TGTGCCACCAGTGATGGGACAGGGGCTTTCTTCGGCTACACCTTC.

The V call is TRBV12-3 or TRBV12-4, the J call TRBJ1-1; 7 bases align to TRBD1. V shed 6 bases, J shed 4 bases, and the junction held 5 bases outside the gene matches. CDR3 length: 13 amino acids. The CDR3 reads CASRPTGITEAFF. CDR3 nucleotide sequence: TGTGCCAGCAGGCCGACAGGGATCACTGAAGCTTTCTTT.

The J gene is TRBJ1-1, the V gene TRBV5-6; a possible D gene is TRBD1 (5 bases). V lost 0 bases to trimming and J lost 2 bases, with 14 bases between them. The CDR3 is 16 residues long. CDR1 is SGHDT and CDR2 is YYEEEE in the germline V gene. CDR3 loop: CASSLAVARANTEAFF. The CDR3 coding sequence is TGTGCCAGCAGCTTGGCCGTTGCCAGGGCCAACACTGAAGCTTTCTTT.

This clone was detected once. The rearrangement uses TRBV30 and TRBJ2-2; the D gene is possibly TRBD2 (5 bases). Germline CDR1 and CDR2: GTSNPN and SVGIG (reference sequence). Between the trimmed V and J ends, which lost 3 bases and 4 bases, there was a span of 6 bases. CDR3 length: 12 residues. DNA for the CDR3: TGTGCCTGGAGGGGGAGCACCGGGGAGCTGTTTTTT. Translation: CAWRGSTGELFF.

This clone has only one observation. This sequence joins TRBV4-3 and TRBJ1-2; D is unclear. The CDR3 is made up of 12 amino acids. Germline CDR1 is LGHNA and CDR2 is YSLEER. Trimming took off 3 bases at V and 7 bases at J, with 9 bases between the two ends. CDR3 sequence (DNA): TGCGCCAGCAGCCAGGACTCCGCTGGCTACACCTTC. Translation gives CASSQDSAGYTF.

V is TRBV6-6 and J is TRBJ1-1; D possibly corresponds to TRBD1 (6 bases). The length of the CDR3 is 15 residues. Trimming removed 2 bases at V and 5 bases at J, with 15 bases between. Germline CDR1 is MNHNY and CDR2 is SVGAGI (reference sequence). CDR3 protein: CASSYATGSRTEAFF. In DNA form, the CDR3 reads TGTGCCAGCAGTTACGCTACAGGGTCTAGGACTGAAGCTTTCTTT.

The chain joins TRBV9 to TRBJ2-3; possible D gene TRBD1, 5 bases. Looked up from germline, CDR1 is SGDLS and CDR2 is YYNGEE. CDR3 length equals 14 residues. Trimming removed 1 base from V and 4 bases from J, with 10 bases in between. In DNA form, the CDR3 reads TGTGCCAGCAGCGTACAGGGATATCCAGATACGCAGTATTTT. This sequence encodes CASSVQGYPDTQYF.